A selection of T cell receptor beta chains follows, all from one sample in a study of blood T cell repertoires in COVID-19. Profiling relied on immunoSEQ multiplex PCR, and the TCRdb table lists in-frame clones only, not all of them. The table shows tens of thousands of clones, with roughly 84% occurring only once. Sequencing input: peripheral blood. These receptors all stem from a woman aged 70-85 years with acute or convalescent COVID-19. Each CDR3 is given with its conserved first and last residue. Fields, in order: J gene, V gene, D gene, clone size, CDR3 length, CDR3 protein, CDR3 DNA. D genes are given only for firm matches. Size values are once, few and many counts, or a class for expanded clones, and some rows have none.

TRBJ1-5	TRBV6-1	NA	NA	16	CASSEARGASNQPQHF	TGTGCCAGCAGTGAAGCGCGGGGGGCTAGCAATCAGCCCCAGCATTTT
TRBJ1-1	TRBV6-6	TRBD1	NA	14	CASSYSGQGTEAFF	TGTGCCAGCAGTTACTCGGGACAGGGGACTGAAGCTTTCTTT
TRBJ2-3	TRBV19	TRBD2	NA	15	CASRLAPSAPDTQYF	TGTGCCAGTAGACTAGCGCCATCAGCACCAGATACGCAGTATTTT
TRBJ1-1	TRBV7-2	NA	NA	15	CASSLVPGARSEAFF	TGTGCCAGCAGCTTAGTCCCAGGGGCGCGTAGTGAAGCTTTCTTT
TRBJ2-5	TRBV24-1	TRBD1	NA	15	CATSVSGTGSETQYF	TGTGCCACCAGTGTCTCCGGGACAGGGTCAGAGACCCAGTACTTC
TRBJ1-1	TRBV18	TRBD1	NA	17	CASSPRQTGGRNTEAFF	TGTGCCAGCTCACCACGACAAACAGGGGGCCGGAACACTGAAGCTTTCTTT
TRBJ1-2	TRBV5-1	TRBD1	NA	15	CASSPTGATNYGYTF	TGCGCCAGCAGCCCTACAGGGGCTACTAACTATGGCTACACCTTC
TRBJ2-2	TRBV6-2/TRBV6-3	TRBD2	few	16	CASSQTSGVNTGELFF	TGTGCCAGCAGTCAGACTAGCGGGGTAAACACCGGGGAGCTGTTTTTT
TRBJ1-2	TRBV2	NA	NA	15	CASSDWSGLNYGYTF	TGTGCCAGCAGTGATTGGAGCGGCTTAAACTATGGCTACACCTTC
TRBJ2-3	TRBV6-2/TRBV6-3	TRBD2	once	18	CASSSPAMSGSGTDTQYF	TGTGCCAGCAGTTCCCCCGCCATGAGCGGGAGTGGGACAGATACGCAGTATTTT
TRBJ2-5	TRBV18	NA	NA	13	CASSPTNQETQYF	TGTGCCAGCTCACCAACTAACCAAGAGACCCAGTACTTC
TRBJ2-1	TRBV29-1	TRBD1	once	13	CSVAPQGAGEQFF	TGCAGCGTTGCACCACAGGGGGCCGGTGAGCAGTTCTTC
TRBJ2-1	TRBV7-2	TRBD2	NA	18	CASSRRPVTSGRYNEQFF	TGTGCCAGCAGCAGACGCCCTGTGACTAGCGGGAGGTACAATGAGCAGTTCTTC
TRBJ2-2	TRBV5-1	TRBD1	NA	16	CASSSGAGQGTGELFF	TGCGCCAGCAGCTCGGGGGCAGGACAGGGCACCGGGGAGCTGTTTTTT
TRBJ1-3	TRBV27	NA	NA	15	CASSQDTGDGNTIYF	TGTGCCAGCAGTCAGGACACGGGTGACGGAAACACCATATATTTT
TRBJ2-1	TRBV6-6	NA	NA	16	CASSLLGFGHPNEQFF	TGTGCCAGCAGTCTATTGGGTTTCGGACACCCCAATGAGCAGTTCTTC
TRBJ2-3	TRBV6-2/TRBV6-3	TRBD2	once	17	CASSYPLTSGFADTQYF	TGTGCCAGCAGTTACCCCCTTACTAGCGGGTTCGCAGATACGCAGTATTTT
TRBJ1-1	TRBV6-5	NA	few	13	CASSYGGSTEAFF	TGTGCCAGCAGTTACGGGGGGAGCACTGAAGCTTTCTTT